This T cell receptor beta chain was identified during a study of CD8 T cells in ankylosing spondylitis. With molecular barcodes, quantitative 5'-RACE was used to make the TCR beta libraries. TCRdb independently ran MiXCR on the 5' RACE reads; one entry per CDR3 protein. The sample yields 800,000 to 900,000 distinct CDR3 sequences, roughly 12% seen once. As concerns this clonotype: What it binds is not known.

Trimming removed 4 bases from V and 3 bases from J, with 11 bases in between. Germline V lookup: CDR1 SGHDT, CDR2 YYEEEE. CDR3 length equals 13 residues. Study outcomes and limitations: Reported data indicate significant enrichment of disease-linked clones within matched ankylosing spondylitis synovial fluid. Clones linked to the disease showed a CD8+ phenotype. They occurred at relatively low frequencies in peripheral blood. Prior literature has documented some motif variants in synovial fluid and blood from reactive arthritis. Seemingly distinctive of ankylosing spondylitis blood was a TCR beta motif formed by eight highly homologous variants.

The chain links TRBV5-6 to TRBJ2-7; the D is unclear. Sequencing was done on a sample of blood, either unsorted or a sorted T cell fraction (not recorded which). The receptor's source is a male donor with ankylosing spondylitis. The CDR3 DNA sequence: TGTGCCAGCAGCCCCCGCCGCCTCTACGAGCAGTACTTC. It translates to CASSPRRLYEQYF.